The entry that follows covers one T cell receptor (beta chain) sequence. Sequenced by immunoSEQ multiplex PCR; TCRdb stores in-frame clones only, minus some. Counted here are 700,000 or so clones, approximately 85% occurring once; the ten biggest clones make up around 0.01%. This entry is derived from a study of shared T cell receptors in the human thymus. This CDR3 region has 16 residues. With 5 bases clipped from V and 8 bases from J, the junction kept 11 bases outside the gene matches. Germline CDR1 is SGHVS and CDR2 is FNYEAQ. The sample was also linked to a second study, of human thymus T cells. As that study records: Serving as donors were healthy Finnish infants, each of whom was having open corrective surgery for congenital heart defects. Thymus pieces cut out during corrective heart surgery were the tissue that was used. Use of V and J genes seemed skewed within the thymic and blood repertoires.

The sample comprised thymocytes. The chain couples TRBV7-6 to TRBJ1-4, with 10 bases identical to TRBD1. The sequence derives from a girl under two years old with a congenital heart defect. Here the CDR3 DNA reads TGTGCCAGCAGCAATAACACCGGGACAGGGGCCGAAAAACTGTTTTTT. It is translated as CASSNNTGTGAEKLFF. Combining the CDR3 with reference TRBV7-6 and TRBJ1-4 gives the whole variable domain GAGVSQSPRYKVTKRGQDVALRCDPISGHVSLYWYRQALGQGPEFLTYFNYEAQQDKSGLPNDRFSAERPEGSISTLTIQRTEQRDSAMYRCASSNNTGTGAEKLFFGSGTQLSVL.